These 25 T cell receptor beta chains were sequenced from one sample in a study of T-cell reconstitution after alpha-beta-depleted transplantation in children. A TCRbeta library incorporating unique molecular identifiers was prepared. MiXCR, run by TCRdb on the PCR reads, gives a single entry per CDR3 protein. This table holds about 610,000 distinct CDR3 sequences, roughly a quarter found once. Sequenced here: PBMCs, sampled before TCRalphabeta/CD19-depleted stem cell transplant. The receptor source for this set is a boy under two years old with Wiskott-Aldrich syndrome, due to receive a stem cell transplant.

This rearrangement joins TRBV6-2 or TRBV6-3 to TRBJ2-1; 10 positions agree with TRBD2. This CDR3 region has 15 residues. Germline V gene data show CDR1 as MNHEY and CDR2 as SVGEGT. With V trimmed by 7 bases and J by 3 bases, 6 bases remained unmatched. The CDR3 DNA sequence: TGTGCCAGCACCATTAGCGGGAGGCTCTACAATGAGCAGTTCTTC. This gives the protein CASTISGRLYNEQFF.

This sequence joins TRBV20-1 and TRBJ2-3, with D possibly matching TRBD2 (6 bases). The CDR3 loop spans 15 amino acids. Germline V gene data show CDR1 as DFQATT and CDR2 as SNEGSKA (reference sequence). Trimming left V 4 bases short and J 6 bases short, with 20 bases between. The CDR3 loop reads CSAINPGTPRDTQYF. CDR3 bases: TGCAGTGCTATCAACCCCGGGACTCCGAGGGATACGCAGTATTTT.

This chain links TRBV6-5 with TRBJ2-6; D uncertain. This CDR3 has 15 residues. V was pared by 3 bases and J by 0 bases, with 6 bases between. Germline assignment: CDR1 MNHEY and CDR2 SVGAGI. The CDR3 DNA reads as TGTGCCAGCAGTTATGAGAGCTCTGGGGCCAACGTCCTGACTTTC. Translated, it gives CASSYESSGANVLTF.

The chain couples TRBV5-1 to TRBJ1-1; D is unclear. Trimming took 3 bases from V and 5 from J, leaving 14 bases between them. This CDR3 region has 14 residues. CDR1 is SGHRS and CDR2 is YFSETQ in the germline V gene. In nucleotides, the CDR3 is TGCGCCAGCAGCTATCGCGAGGGCGGGACTGAAGCTTTCTTT. Translation: CASSYREGGTEAFF.

This clonotype was counted a few times. The chain uses TRBV4-1 and TRBJ1-1, with 7 bases fitting TRBD1. Per germline, CDR1 MGHRA and CDR2 YSYEKL. The V segment lost 8 bases and the J segment 1 base; nucleotides outside the gene matches: 13. This CDR3 region has 16 residues. The CDR3 is CASHRGLAGGNTEAFF. The CDR3 DNA is TGCGCCAGCCATCGGGGGCTCGCAGGGGGGAACACTGAAGCTTTCTTT.

This clonotype showed up just a few times. The chain couples TRBV12-3 or TRBV12-4 to TRBJ1-3, with TRBD1 matching 7 bases. The CDR3 consists of 14 residues. The V gene end was trimmed by 6 bases and the J gene end by 2 bases; junction bases not matched to a gene: 4. CDR3 in amino acids: CASRVGGAGNTIYF. The CDR3 DNA is TGTGCCAGCAGGGTAGGGGGCGCTGGAAACACCATATATTTT.

The chain recombines TRBV24-1 with TRBJ1-4; D is possibly TRBD1 (5 bases). The CDR3 runs 17 residues. Trimming cost V 9 bases and J 0 bases, with 19 bases left between them. Germline V gene sequence: CDR1 KGHDR, CDR2 SFDVKD. In DNA form, the CDR3 reads TGTGCCACCCCGTGGGGGAAATCAGGCGCAACTAATGAAAAACTGTTTTTT. It translates to CATPWGKSGATNEKLFF.

The genes are TRBV20-1 and TRBJ2-7, with 11 bases that match TRBD2. This CDR3 has 13 amino acids. In germline, CDR1 is DFQATT, CDR2 SNEGSKA (reference sequence). CDR3 DNA sequence: TGCAGCTTTACTAGCGGGAGTTCCTACGAGCAGTACTTC. This codes for CSFTSGSSYEQYF.

V and J are TRBV30 and TRBJ2-1, with a tentative D call TRBD1 (5 bases). Germline V lookup: CDR1 GTSNPN, CDR2 SVGIG (reference sequence). There are 12 residues in the CDR3. Trimming took off 5 bases at V and 4 bases at J, with 9 bases between the two ends. CDR3 DNA: TGTGCCTGGGCACAGGAGTACAATGAGCAGTTCTTC. Protein sequence: CAWAQEYNEQFF.

This rearrangement joins TRBV5-1 to TRBJ2-7, with 11 nucleotides matching TRBD2. The V segment lost 7 bases and the J segment 1 base; nucleotides outside the gene matches: 10. The germline V gene has CDR1 SGHRS and CDR2 YFSETQ. This CDR3 has 16 amino acids. CDR3 nucleotides: TGCGCCAGCGGACCCAACCCTAGCGGGAGGTCCTACGAGCAGTACTTC. Its protein is CASGPNPSGRSYEQYF.

In regard to this clonotype: Since the CDR3 does not end with the conserved phenylalanine or tryptophan, this likely comes from a read error. The DNA is omitted, as the CDR3 cannot be located on it reliably, and the CDR3 follows TCRdb's listing. V usage is TRBV2 and J usage is TRBJ2-5; the DNA was not used to check the table's D call, TRBD1. CDR1 is SNHLY and CDR2 is FYNNEI in the germline V gene. 13 amino acids form the CDR3, both terminal residues included. CDR3 protein: CASILRQDETRYS.

J is TRBJ2-2 and V is TRBV12-3 or TRBV12-4; possibly TRBD1 for D (5 bases). V was cut by 2 bases and J by 7 bases, with 8 bases left in between. The CDR3 sequence is 13 residues long. CDR3 nucleotide sequence: TGTGCCAGCAGTTTACTGCAGGGCGGGGAGCTGTTTTTT. Amino acid sequence: CASSLLQGGELFF.

In this sample, this clonotype turned up a few times. This rearrangement joins TRBV10-3 to TRBJ2-5; 13 bases align to TRBD2. The CDR3 covers 15 residues. CDR1 ENHRY and CDR2 SYGVKD come from the germline V gene. V lost 4 bases and J lost 4; bases outside the gene matches: 3. The CDR3 bases are TGTGCCATCAGTGCGGGACTAGCGGGACTAGAGACCCAGTACTTC. This gives the protein CAISAGLAGLETQYF.

This sequence joins TRBV29-1 and TRBJ2-3; D perhaps matches TRBD2 (6 bases). The CDR3 runs to 14 residues. Germline loops: CDR1 SQVTM, CDR2 ANQGSEA. V was cut by 6 bases and J by 4 bases, with 17 bases left in between. The CDR3 region is CSVPRERAADTQYF. CDR3 nucleotides: TGCAGCGTCCCTAGGGAGCGGGCCGCAGATACGCAGTATTTT.

This clonotype came up many times. The chain couples TRBV11-2 to TRBJ2-1; D possibly corresponds to TRBD2 (6 bases). CDR3 length: 15 residues. The germline V gene has CDR1 SGHAT and CDR2 FQNNGV. The V end lost 6 bases, the J end lost 0 bases, and 12 bases lay between the germline ends. The CDR3 nucleotides read TGTGCCAGCAGAAGCAACGGGAGCTCCTACAATGAGCAGTTCTTC. This translates into CASRSNGSSYNEQFF.

This clonotype has a handful of counts. The chain links TRBV5-1 to TRBJ2-5; 7 bases map to TRBD1. This CDR3 has 17 residues. The germline V gene has CDR1 SGHRS and CDR2 YFSETQ. Unmatched junction bases numbered 11, after V lost 1 base and J lost 2 bases. This CDR3 reads CASSLTATGYLQETQYF. The CDR3 nucleotides are TGCGCCAGCAGCTTGACGGCGACAGGGTACCTACAAGAGACCCAGTACTTC.

This clonotype was found a few times. The gene calls are TRBV29-1 and TRBJ2-1; 12 bases map to TRBD2. Germline V gene lookup returns CDR1 SQVTM and CDR2 ANQGSEA. The CDR3 sequence is 15 residues long. The ends lost 6 bases at V and 3 bases at J; junction bases unmatched: 6. CDR3 residues: CSVARTSGVYNEQFF. The DNA for the CDR3 is TGCAGCGTCGCGAGGACTAGCGGGGTCTACAATGAGCAGTTCTTC.

This chain links TRBV7-9 with TRBJ1-2, with no clear D. The CDR3 extends over 17 amino acids. The germline V gene encodes CDR1 SEHNR and CDR2 FQNEAQ (reference sequence). The V gene lost 2 bases and the J gene lost 2 bases, with 18 bases spanning the gap. The CDR3 DNA reads as TGTGCCAGCAGCTTAAAAGTTGGGCGAAGGGTGAACTATGGCTACACCTTC. It yields the protein CASSLKVGRRVNYGYTF.

This chain links TRBV2 with TRBJ2-1; 10 nucleotides agree with TRBD2. Germline V lookup: CDR1 SNHLY, CDR2 FYNNEI. After removal of 10 bases from V and 7 bases from J, the junction contained 25 bases not matched to a gene. The CDR3 is 19 residues long. CDR3 nucleotide sequence: TGTGCCATCTGCACGCCCTCTCGTAGCGGGAGGACCCGGATAAATGAGCAGTTCTTC. It translates to CAICTPSRSGRTRINEQFF.

The chain combines TRBV6-1 with TRBJ2-1; TRBD1 might be the D (6 bases). The germline gives CDR1 MNHNS, CDR2 SASEGT. This CDR3 is 21 amino acids long. Trimming shortened V by 0 bases and J by 3 bases, and 27 bases separated the two germline ends. The CDR3 DNA reads TGTGCCAGCAGTGAAGCGTTCAGAAGCCCGCGCACCCGGGACATCTACAATGAGCAGTTCTTC. This gives the protein CASSEAFRSPRTRDIYNEQFF.

V is TRBV6-1 and J is TRBJ2-5; no definite D call. Trimming left V 8 bases short and J 4 bases short, with 11 bases between. CDR3 length equals 12 residues. Germline CDR1 MNHNS, CDR2 SASEGT. Here the CDR3 reads CASGRSRETQYF. CDR3 sequence (DNA): TGTGCCAGCGGAAGGAGCCGAGAGACCCAGTACTTC.

The rearrangement links TRBV10-3 to TRBJ2-1; TRBD1 is a possible D gene (5 bases). Germline V CDR1 and CDR2: ENHRY, SYGVKD. V lost 4 bases, J lost 8 bases, and 6 bases lay in between. The CDR3 covers 11 residues. CDR3: CAISGGYEQFF. In nucleotides, the CDR3 is TGTGCCATCAGTGGGGGCTATGAGCAGTTCTTC.

The V and J genes are TRBV27 and TRBJ1-2, with 9 bases that match TRBD1. CDR3 size: 15 residues. V shed 7 bases, J shed 0 bases, and the junction held 6 bases outside the gene matches. CDR1 and CDR2 from the germline V gene are MNHEY and SMNVEV (reference sequence). The CDR3 bases are TGTGCCAGCACCGCTAGACAGGGGGCTAACTATGGCTACACCTTC. Its translation is CASTARQGANYGYTF.

This clonotype was seen a handful of times. The CDR3: CASIMGTQETQYF. The CDR3 DNA follows: TGTGCCAGCATTATGGGGACACAAGAGACCCAGTACTTC. This rearrangement joins TRBV2 to TRBJ2-5; possible D gene TRBD1, 6 bases. Germline V CDR1 and CDR2: SNHLY, FYNNEI. The CDR3 runs 13 residues. Trimming removed 7 bases at V and 2 bases at J, with 11 bases between.

The table lists this clonotype with a few counts. The chain is built from TRBV24-1 and TRBJ2-5; the D is unclear. This CDR3 comprises 12 residues. V shed 0 bases and J shed 5 bases, with 3 bases lying between them. Per germline, CDR1 KGHDR and CDR2 SFDVKD. CDR3 protein: CATSDLWETQYF. CDR3 nucleotides: TGTGCCACCAGTGATTTGTGGGAGACCCAGTACTTC.